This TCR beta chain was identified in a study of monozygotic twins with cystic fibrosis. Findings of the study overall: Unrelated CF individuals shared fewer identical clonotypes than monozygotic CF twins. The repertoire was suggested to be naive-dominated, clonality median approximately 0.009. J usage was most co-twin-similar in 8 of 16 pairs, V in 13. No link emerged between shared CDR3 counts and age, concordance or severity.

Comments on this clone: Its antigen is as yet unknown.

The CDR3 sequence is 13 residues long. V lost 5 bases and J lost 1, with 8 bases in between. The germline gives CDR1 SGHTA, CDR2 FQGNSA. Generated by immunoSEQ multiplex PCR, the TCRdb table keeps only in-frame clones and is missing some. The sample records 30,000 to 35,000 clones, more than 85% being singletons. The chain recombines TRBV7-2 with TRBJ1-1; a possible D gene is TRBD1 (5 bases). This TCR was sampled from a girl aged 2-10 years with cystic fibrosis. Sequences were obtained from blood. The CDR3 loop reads CASSPGRNTEAFF. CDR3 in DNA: TGTGCCAGCAGCCCGGGACGGAACACTGAAGCTTTCTTT.